This TCR beta chain was found in a study of cytomegalovirus exposure and HLA in healthy donors. Overall study: Earlier, 110 million or so unique TCR beta sequences were recovered from approximately 200 million T cells by an analysis.

Researchers ran the PCR with 60 Vbeta and 13 Jbeta primers. The table came from immunoSEQ multiplex PCR; TCRdb's copy has only in-frame clones and leaves some out. The table shows about 120,000 clones, with roughly 70% occurring only once. Trimming pared 1 base from V and 6 bases from J, leaving 7 bases between. There are 13 residues in the CDR3. CDR1 and CDR2 from the germline V gene are SEHNR and FQNEAQ (reference sequence). Participants comprised healthy donors of bone marrow. About this clone: Its target is unknown.

Study results and limitations: A link between a missense DCLRE1C variant and TCR beta V- and J-gene trimming emerged from a later analysis. Looking again later, the authors saw that most CMV-associated TCR beta chains seemed HLA-restricted.

The receptor's source is a woman aged 40 to 55 in good health and CMV-seronegative. Sequences were obtained from PBMCs. This chain uses TRBV7-9 with TRBJ2-1; maybe TRBD1 (5 bases). CDR3 loop: CASSLGQGNEQFF. In nucleotides, the CDR3 is TGTGCCAGCAGCTTAGGGCAGGGCAATGAGCAGTTCTTC.